The entry that follows covers one T cell receptor (beta chain) sequence. CDR1 and CDR2 from the germline V gene are SQVTM and ANQGSEA. CDR3 size: 14 residues. V was clipped by 4 bases and J by 0 bases, with 12 bases between them. This table comes from immunoSEQ multiplex PCR, and its TCRdb copy is limited to in-frame clones, with some not included. The data contain about 230,000 clones, 88% of them singletons. This sample stems from a study of blood T cell repertoires in COVID-19. This clonotype was obtained from a woman aged 40 to 55 with acute COVID-19. Sequencing used PBMCs or T cells enriched from blood (not recorded which). V gene TRBV29-1 combines with J gene TRBJ1-1; D ambiguous. In DNA, the CDR3 is TGCAGCGTTGGGGTTGGAGGGATGAACACTGAAGCTTTCTTT. Translation gives CSVGVGGMNTEAFF.